This T cell receptor (beta chain) appears in the sequencing data of a study of Graves' ophthalmopathy and Graves' hyperthyroidism. For repertoire sequencing, the TCR beta CDR3 regions were amplified from RNA transcripts. The workflow started with a first-round RT-PCR run with HTBI primers and then moved on to a second-round multiplex PCR. MiXCR was run by TCRdb on the multiplex PCR reads, yielding one entry per CDR3 protein. The sample has about 740,000 distinct CDR3 sequences, roughly two fifths seen once. CDR1 and CDR2 from the germline V gene are MGHDK and SYGVNS. The CDR3 is made up of 12 amino acids. About this clonotype itself: This may stem from a read error, because a much larger clone lies one nucleotide away.

Ophthalmopathy donors' eye disease showed moderate-to-severe activity, CAS of at least 3, NOSPECS of at least 4 and duration under 3 months. Diagnoses were established from clinical symptoms, serum thyroxine, TRAb, thyroid ultrasound and orbital computed tomography. It was from 10 ml of fresh peripheral blood that the PBMCs came. The source material was peripheral blood. The V and J genes are TRBV25-1 and TRBJ2-7; weak D call: TRBD2 (5 bases). The sequence was collected from an adult man with Graves' ophthalmopathy. This CDR3 reads CAGSPRAYEQYF. The DNA for the CDR3 is TGTGCCGGCAGTCCGAGGGCCTACGAGCAGTACTTC.